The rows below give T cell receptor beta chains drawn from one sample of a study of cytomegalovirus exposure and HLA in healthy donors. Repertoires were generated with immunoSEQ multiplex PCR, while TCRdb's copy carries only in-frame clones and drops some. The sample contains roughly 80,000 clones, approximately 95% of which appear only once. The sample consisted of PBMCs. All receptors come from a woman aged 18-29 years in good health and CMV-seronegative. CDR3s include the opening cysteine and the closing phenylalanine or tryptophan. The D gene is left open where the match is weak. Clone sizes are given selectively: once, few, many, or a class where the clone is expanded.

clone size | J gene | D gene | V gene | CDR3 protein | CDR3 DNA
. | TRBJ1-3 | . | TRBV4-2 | CASSPLDNSGNTIYF | TGTGCCAGCAGCCCACTGGACAACTCTGGAAACACCATATATTTT
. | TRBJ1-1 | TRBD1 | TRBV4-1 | CASSPGTGVTEAFF | TGCGCCAGCAGCCCGGGAACAGGGGTCACTGAAGCTTTCTTT
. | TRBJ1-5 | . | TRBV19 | CASSIDRSRNQPQHF | TGTGCCAGTAGTATAGATCGCAGTCGCAATCAGCCCCAGCATTTT
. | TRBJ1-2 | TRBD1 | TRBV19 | CASSIRGLQGRFHGYTF | TGTGCCAGTAGTATAAGGGGGCTGCAGGGGCGCTTCCATGGCTACACCTTC
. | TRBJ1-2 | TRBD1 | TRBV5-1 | CASSLEGQGYGYTF | TGCGCCAGCAGCCTGGAGGGACAGGGGTATGGCTACACCTTC
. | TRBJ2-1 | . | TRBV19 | CASSINGGRGQFF | TGTGCCAGTAGTATTAACGGGGGAAGGGGGCAGTTCTTC
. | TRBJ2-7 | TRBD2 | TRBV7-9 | CASSYPPEVAGGYEQYF | TGTGCCAGCAGCTACCCCCCCGAGGTAGCGGGAGGCTACGAGCAGTACTTC
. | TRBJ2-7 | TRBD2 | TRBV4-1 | CASSQVPGLAQLYEQYF | TGCGCCAGCAGCCAAGTGCCGGGACTAGCGCAACTCTACGAGCAGTACTTC
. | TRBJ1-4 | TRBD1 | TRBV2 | CASRDREGGEKLFF | TGTGCCAGCAGAGACAGGGAAGGGGGTGAAAAACTGTTTTTT
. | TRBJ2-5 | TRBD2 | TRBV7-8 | CASSFPQRGGQETQYF | TGTGCCAGCAGCTTCCCCCAGCGGGGGGGCCAAGAGACCCAGTACTTC
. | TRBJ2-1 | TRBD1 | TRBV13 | CASSSPRTGGYEQFF | TGTGCCAGCAGCTCGCCGAGGACAGGGGGATATGAGCAGTTCTTC
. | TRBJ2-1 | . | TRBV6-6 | CASSYSSQRGYNEQFF | TGTGCCAGCAGTTACTCGAGTCAGCGAGGTTACAATGAGCAGTTCTTC
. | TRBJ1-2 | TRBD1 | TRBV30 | CAWGSTGSYTF | TGTGCCTGGGGTTCGACAGGGAGTTACACCTTC
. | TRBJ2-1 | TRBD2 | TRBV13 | CASSIAGSSYNEQFF | TGTGCCAGCAGCATAGCGGGGAGCTCCTACAATGAGCAGTTCTTC
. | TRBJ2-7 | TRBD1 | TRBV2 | CASSDPRQGSPYEQYF | TGTGCCAGCAGTGACCCCCGACAGGGGTCCCCCTACGAGCAGTACTTC
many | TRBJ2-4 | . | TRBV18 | CASSLQGTKNIQYF | TGTGCCAGTTCCCTTCAGGGGACCAAAAACATTCAGTACTTC
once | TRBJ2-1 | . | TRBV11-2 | CASSLGRGPPRAEQFF | TGTGCCAGCAGCTTAGGGCGGGGGCCCCCACGGGCTGAGCAGTTCTTC
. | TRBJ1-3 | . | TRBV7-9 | CASSLDGRLRSPNTIYF | TGTGCCAGCAGCCTAGATGGGCGCCTCAGATCGCCGAACACCATATATTTT